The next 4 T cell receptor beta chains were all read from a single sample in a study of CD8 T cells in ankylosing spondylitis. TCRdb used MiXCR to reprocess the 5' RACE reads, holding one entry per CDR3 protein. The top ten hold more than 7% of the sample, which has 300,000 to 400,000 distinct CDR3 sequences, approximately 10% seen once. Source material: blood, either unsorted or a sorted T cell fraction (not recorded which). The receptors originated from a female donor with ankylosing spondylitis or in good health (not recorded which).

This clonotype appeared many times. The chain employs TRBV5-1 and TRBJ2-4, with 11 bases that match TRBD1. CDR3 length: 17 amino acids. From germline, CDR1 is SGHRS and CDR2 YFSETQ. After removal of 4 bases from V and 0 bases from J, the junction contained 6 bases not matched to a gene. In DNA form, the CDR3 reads TGCGCCAGCAGCCGCCAAGGACAGGGGGCAGCCAAAAACATTCAGTACTTC. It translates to CASSRQGQGAAKNIQYF.

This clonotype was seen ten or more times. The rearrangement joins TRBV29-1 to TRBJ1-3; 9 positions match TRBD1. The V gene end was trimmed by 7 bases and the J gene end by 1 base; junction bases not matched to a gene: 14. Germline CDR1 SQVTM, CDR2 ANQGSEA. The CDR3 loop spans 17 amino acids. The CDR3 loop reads CSADDRGLNPSGNTIYF. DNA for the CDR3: TGCAGCGCCGATGACAGGGGGTTAAACCCTTCTGGAAACACCATATATTTT.

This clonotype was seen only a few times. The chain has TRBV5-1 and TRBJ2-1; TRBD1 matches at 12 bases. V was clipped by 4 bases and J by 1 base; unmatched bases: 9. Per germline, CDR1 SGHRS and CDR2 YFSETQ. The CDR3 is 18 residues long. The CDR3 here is CASSLGQGARKSYNEQFF. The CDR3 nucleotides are TGCGCCAGCAGCCTGGGACAGGGGGCACGTAAGTCCTACAATGAGCAGTTCTTC.

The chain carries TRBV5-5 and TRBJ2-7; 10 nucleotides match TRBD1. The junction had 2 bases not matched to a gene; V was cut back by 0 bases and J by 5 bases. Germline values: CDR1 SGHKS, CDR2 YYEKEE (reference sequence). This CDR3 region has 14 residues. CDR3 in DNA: TGTGCCAGCAGCTTGGGGGACAGGGGCGACGAGCAGTACTTC. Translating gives CASSLGDRGDEQYF.